This passage covers 18 T cell receptor beta chains from one sample sequenced in a study of blood T cell repertoires in COVID-19. The repertoire was sequenced with immunoSEQ multiplex PCR; TCRdb's copy has only in-frame clones and lacks some. The sample has a few hundred thousand clones; approximately 87% are singletons. Sequencing was carried out using peripheral blood. These receptors all stem from a man in his sixties with acute or convalescent COVID-19.

The rearrangement joins TRBV19 to TRBJ2-7; 7 bases line up with TRBD1. V lost 6 bases to trimming and J lost 0 bases; unmatched junction nucleotides: 5. This CDR3 contains 14 residues. The germline V gene has CDR1 LNHDA and CDR2 SQIVND (reference sequence). CDR3 residues: CASRETGSSYEQYF. The DNA for the CDR3 is TGTGCCAGTAGGGAGACAGGGAGCTCCTACGAGCAGTACTTC. Filled out from reference TRBV19 and TRBJ2-7, the complete variable domain reads DGGITQSPKYLFRKEGQNVTLSCEQNLNHDAMYWYRQDPGQGLRLIYYSQIVNDFQKGDIAEGYSVSREKKESFPLTVTSAQKNPTAFYLCASRETGSSYEQYFGPGTRLTVT.

The chain carries TRBV24-1 and TRBJ2-1; 9 bases fit TRBD1. This CDR3 has 16 residues. Germline CDR1 and CDR2: KGHDR and SFDVKD. With V trimmed by 3 bases and J by 7 bases, 9 bases remained unmatched. CDR3 coding DNA: TGTGCCACCAGTGATCCCGGGACAGGGCGAGGGAATGAGCAGTTCTTC. This gives the protein CATSDPGTGRGNEQFF.

The genes are TRBV5-6 and TRBJ2-3; D is perhaps TRBD1 (5 bases). This CDR3 is built from 12 residues. CDR1 and CDR2 from the germline V gene are SGHDT and YYEEEE. Trimming removed 5 bases from V and 3 bases from J, with 7 bases in between. The CDR3 here is CASRQGTDTQYF. The CDR3 DNA sequence: TGTGCCAGCAGGCAGGGTACAGATACGCAGTATTTT.

This chain joins TRBV30 and TRBJ1-3; D gene ambiguous. The V and J ends lost 0 bases and 2 bases respectively, with 8 bases between them. From germline, CDR1 is GTSNPN and CDR2 SVGIG (reference sequence). The CDR3 extends over 14 amino acids. Here the CDR3 DNA reads TGTGCCTGGAGTGTAGCTTTCACTGGAAACACCATATATTTT. Amino acid sequence: CAWSVAFTGNTIYF.

The rearrangement uses TRBV11-3 and TRBJ1-4; TRBD1 matches 8 bases. The CDR3 consists of 17 residues. CDR1 and CDR2 (germline): SGHNT, YENEEA. J lost 8 bases, V lost 6 bases, and 17 bases had no gene match. This CDR3 is CASSLGQGPASGEKLFF. CDR3 coding DNA: TGTGCCAGCAGTCTCGGACAGGGCCCCGCAAGTGGAGAAAAACTGTTTTTT.

V gene TRBV7-6 combines with J gene TRBJ1-1; a weak D match, TRBD1 (5 bases). Per the germline V gene, CDR1 is SGHVS and CDR2 is FNYEAQ. This CDR3 is 15 amino acids long. V lost 2 bases, J lost 1 base, and 11 bases lay in between. The CDR3 DNA reads TGTGCCAGCAGCTTACCGGACACTGAGAACACTGAAGCTTTCTTT. The encoded protein is CASSLPDTENTEAFF. The whole variable domain, remainder taken from reference TRBV7-6 and TRBJ1-1, is GAGVSQSPRYKVTKRGQDVALRCDPISGHVSLYWYRQALGQGPEFLTYFNYEAQQDKSGLPNDRFSAERPEGSISTLTIQRTEQRDSAMYRCASSLPDTENTEAFFGQGTRLTVV.

The gene calls are TRBV7-3 and TRBJ2-2, with D unclear. The V gene's germline CDR1 is SGHTA and CDR2 FQGTGA. V lost 4 bases to trimming and J lost 5 bases, with 8 bases between them. The CDR3 is made up of 13 amino acids. CDR3 sequence reads: CASSSRQTGELFF. The CDR3 region has the DNA TGTGCCAGCAGCTCCCGACAAACCGGGGAGCTGTTTTTT. The complete variable domain, with remaining parts taken from reference TRBV7-3 and TRBJ2-2, reads GAGVSQTPSNKVTEKGKYVELRCDPISGHTALYWYRQSLGQGPEFLIYFQGTGAADDSGLPNDRFFAVRPEGSVSTLKIQRTERGDSAVYLCASSSRQTGELFFGEGSRLTVL.

V and J are TRBV19 and TRBJ2-1, with D possibly matching TRBD2 (5 bases). The V gene lost 3 bases and the J gene lost 10 bases, with 16 bases spanning the gap. The CDR3 spans 14 residues. Germline V CDR1 and CDR2: LNHDA, SQIVND (reference sequence). The CDR3 region has the DNA TGTGCCAGTAGTATTAGTAGGCAGCGGACCGAGCAGTTCTTC. Its protein is CASSISRQRTEQFF.

This chain joins TRBV9 and TRBJ1-6; D gene uncertain. Germline V CDR1 and CDR2: SGDLS, YYNGEE. There are 13 residues in the CDR3. V lost 1 base and J lost 9, with 8 bases in between. DNA of the CDR3: TGTGCCAGCAGCGTAAAATCCGGTTCACCCCTCCACTTT. Amino acid sequence: CASSVKSGSPLHF.

The chain combines TRBV5-1 with TRBJ2-7; 8 bases fit TRBD2. Germline-derived CDR1 and CDR2 are SGHRS and YFSETQ. The junction had 12 bases not matched to a gene; V was cut back by 4 bases and J by 3 bases. The CDR3 sequence is 16 residues long. The CDR3 protein is CASSPRRGEENYEQYF. CDR3 sequence (DNA): TGCGCCAGCAGCCCCAGGCGGGGGGAGGAGAACTACGAGCAGTACTTC.

The rearrangement joins TRBV29-1 to TRBJ2-1; 7 nucleotides agree with TRBD2. Germline lookup yields CDR1 SQVTM and CDR2 ANQGSEA. Losses at the gene ends were 4 bases for V and 9 bases for J; bases not matched to a gene: 6. This CDR3 is 12 amino acids long. CDR3 in amino acids: CSVGGRVVEQFF. The CDR3, as DNA: TGCAGCGTTGGCGGGAGAGTGGTTGAGCAGTTCTTC.

CDR3 nucleotide sequence: TGCGCCAGCACCCGGACAGACGCGAACACTGAAGCTTTCTTT. Its protein product is CASTRTDANTEAFF. The V call is TRBV5-1, the J call TRBJ1-1; perhaps TRBD1 as D (6 bases). V lost 6 bases to trimming and J lost 1 base, with 13 bases between them. Germline V CDR1 and CDR2: SGHRS, YFSETQ. The CDR3 covers 14 residues.

For the CDR3, the DNA is TGCGCCAGCAGCCAAGAGGTAGCGGGAGGGCCGAGGGATGAGCAGTTCTTC. It is translated as CASSQEVAGGPRDEQFF. This chain joins TRBV4-1 and TRBJ2-1; 11 nucleotides align to TRBD2. The V gene's germline CDR1 is MGHRA and CDR2 YSYEKL. The V segment lost 0 bases and the J segment 8 bases; nucleotides outside the gene matches: 9. CDR3 length: 17 amino acids.

This clone has only a few counts. The chain recombines TRBV5-1 with TRBJ2-7; 9 bases match TRBD1. Germline V lookup: CDR1 SGHRS, CDR2 YFSETQ. Losses at the gene ends were 4 bases for V and 3 bases for J; bases not matched to a gene: 5. This CDR3 spans 14 amino acids. The CDR3 sequence: CASSRPGQGYEQYF. The CDR3 nucleotides are TGCGCCAGCAGCAGACCGGGACAGGGCTACGAGCAGTACTTC.

This chain uses TRBV6-5 with TRBJ2-5, with D perhaps matching TRBD2 (6 bases). The CDR3 loop spans 10 amino acids. Germline CDR1 is MNHEY and CDR2 is SVGAGI. In DNA form, the CDR3 reads TGTGTGAGCGGGCAAGAGACCCAGTACTTC. Encoded protein: CVSGQETQYF.

This chain joins TRBV27 and TRBJ2-7; tentatively, D is TRBD1 (6 bases). CDR1 is MNHEY, CDR2 SMNVEV, per germline (reference sequence). The V gene lost 6 bases and the J gene lost 5 bases, with 17 bases spanning the gap. CDR3 length: 14 residues. The chain's CDR3 is CASSPSQGFDEQYF. CDR3 DNA sequence: TGTGCCAGCAGCCCGTCCCAGGGGTTCGACGAGCAGTACTTC.

The sample holds one count of this clone. CDR3 in amino acids: CASSRQLAGGHEQYF. CDR3 sequence (DNA): TGCGCCAGCAGCCGCCAACTAGCGGGAGGACACGAGCAGTACTTC. The chain joins TRBV4-1 to TRBJ2-7, with 12 bases matching TRBD2. The junction had 6 bases not matched to a gene; V was cut back by 4 bases and J by 5 bases. In germline, CDR1 is MGHRA, CDR2 YSYEKL. CDR3 length: 15 amino acids.

This chain uses TRBV20-1 with TRBJ2-1; D unclear. Germline CDR1 reads DFQATT; CDR2 reads SNEGSKA (reference sequence). There are 11 residues in the CDR3. V dropped 3 bases and J dropped 10 bases, with 10 bases sitting between them. The CDR3 sequence: CSASPGGEQFF. The CDR3 DNA reads TGCAGTGCTAGCCCCGGCGGCGAGCAGTTCTTC.